The 9 T cell receptor beta chains presented below share a single source sample, sequenced in a study of blood T cell repertoires in COVID-19. TCRdb's table, derived via immunoSEQ multiplex PCR, lists solely in-frame clones and lacks some. The data show about 220,000 clones, more than 70% seen once. The sample comprised PBMCs or T cells enriched from blood (not recorded which). The receptor set was obtained from a middle-aged woman with acute COVID-19.

The chain is built from TRBV9 and TRBJ2-1, with D maybe TRBD1 (6 bases). The germline V gene encodes CDR1 SGDLS and CDR2 YYNGEE. V dropped 0 bases and J dropped 4 bases, with 23 bases sitting between them. This CDR3 has 19 amino acids. CDR3 in DNA: TGTGCCAGCAGCGTAGCGGGTTGGGCAGGGGCATTCCCATACAATGAGCAGTTCTTC. It translates to CASSVAGWAGAFPYNEQFF.

The chain couples TRBV4-2 to TRBJ1-4, with D perhaps matching TRBD1 (5 bases). V lost 4 bases to trimming and J lost 4 bases, with 7 bases between them. The CDR3 runs 13 residues. Germline lookup yields CDR1 LGHNA and CDR2 YNFKEQ. In DNA, the CDR3 is TGTGCCAGCAGCCGGGGCCTTAATGAAAAACTGTTTTTT. This gives the protein CASSRGLNEKLFF.

The chain joins TRBV11-2 to TRBJ2-1; perhaps TRBD1 as D (5 bases). Germline CDR1 and CDR2: SGHAT and FQNNGV. The V gene lost 0 bases and the J gene lost 3 bases, with 9 bases spanning the gap. This CDR3 has 15 amino acids. DNA of the CDR3: TGTGCCAGCAGCTTAGAAAGGACAAACTACAATGAGCAGTTCTTC. Translated: CASSLERTNYNEQFF.

The chain employs TRBV30 and TRBJ2-2, with 9 nucleotides matching TRBD1. The germline CDR1 and CDR2 sequences are GTSNPN and SVGIG (reference sequence). Trimming cost V 7 bases and J 5 bases; bases outside gene matches: 17. This CDR3 contains 17 residues. DNA of the CDR3: TGTGCCTACCTGGGGACGGGACAGGGCCTGTGGACCGGGGAGCTGTTTTTT. Encoded protein: CAYLGTGQGLWTGELFF.

V is TRBV19 and J is TRBJ1-3; 7 bases agree with TRBD1. The CDR3 totals 16 residues. The V segment lost 4 bases and the J segment 4 bases; nucleotides outside the gene matches: 10. Germline CDR1 is LNHDA and CDR2 is SQIVND (reference sequence). In nucleotides, the CDR3 is TGTGCCAGTAGTAAAGACAGGGAAGGAGAAGGAAACACCATATATTTT. Its translation is CASSKDREGEGNTIYF. Looking up the rest from reference TRBV19 and TRBJ1-3 gives the full variable domain: DGGITQSPKYLFRKEGQNVTLSCEQNLNHDAMYWYRQDPGQGLRLIYYSQIVNDFQKGDIAEGYSVSREKKESFPLTVTSAQKNPTAFYLCASSKDREGEGNTIYFGEGSWLTVV.

V and J are TRBV5-1 and TRBJ2-1, with TRBD2 matching 11 bases. CDR1 is SGHRS, CDR2 YFSETQ, per germline. This CDR3 is 15 amino acids long. Losses at the gene ends were 8 bases for V and 1 base for J; bases not matched to a gene: 5. CDR3 nucleotides: TGCGCCAGTACTAGCGGGAGCACTTCCTACAATGAGCAGTTCTTC. Translating gives CASTSGSTSYNEQFF.

The chain is built from TRBV19 and TRBJ2-5, with 7 bases that match TRBD1. This CDR3 region has 16 residues. Germline lookup yields CDR1 LNHDA and CDR2 SQIVND (reference sequence). With V trimmed by 3 bases and J by 3 bases, 10 bases remained unmatched. CDR3 sequence (DNA): TGTGCCAGTAGTATCCCATCTACCGACAGGGAAGAGACCCAGTACTTC. Its protein is CASSIPSTDREETQYF.

This clone was counted once. V is TRBV5-1 and J is TRBJ2-2; TRBD2 might be the D (5 bases). The V end lost 5 bases, the J end lost 5 bases, and 19 bases lay between the germline ends. The germline gives CDR1 SGHRS, CDR2 YFSETQ. This CDR3 has 16 amino acids. DNA for the CDR3: TGCGCCAGCAGGTTTGGGTCCGGGGAGTGGACCGGGGAGCTGTTTTTT. It yields the protein CASRFGSGEWTGELFF.

The genes are TRBV7-2 and TRBJ2-7; D is perhaps TRBD1 (7 bases). Germline CDR1 and CDR2: SGHTA and FQGNSA. The CDR3 contains 15 residues. Trimming pared 6 bases from V and 3 bases from J, leaving 18 bases between. In nucleotides, the CDR3 is TGTGCCAGCAGGCCTGGAGGGGACAGCTTCTACGAGCAGTACTTC. Amino acids: CASRPGGDSFYEQYF.